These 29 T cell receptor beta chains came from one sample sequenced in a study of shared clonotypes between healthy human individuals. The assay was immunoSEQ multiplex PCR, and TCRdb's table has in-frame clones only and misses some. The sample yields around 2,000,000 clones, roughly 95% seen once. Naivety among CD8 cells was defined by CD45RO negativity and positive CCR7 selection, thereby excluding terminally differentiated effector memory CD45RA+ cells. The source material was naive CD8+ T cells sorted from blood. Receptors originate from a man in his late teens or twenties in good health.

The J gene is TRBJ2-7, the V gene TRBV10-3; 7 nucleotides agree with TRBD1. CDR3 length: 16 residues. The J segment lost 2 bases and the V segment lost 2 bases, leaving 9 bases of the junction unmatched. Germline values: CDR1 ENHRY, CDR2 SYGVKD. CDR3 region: CAISEIWQGDAYEQYF. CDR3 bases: TGTGCCATCAGTGAGATTTGGCAGGGGGACGCCTACGAGCAGTACTTC.

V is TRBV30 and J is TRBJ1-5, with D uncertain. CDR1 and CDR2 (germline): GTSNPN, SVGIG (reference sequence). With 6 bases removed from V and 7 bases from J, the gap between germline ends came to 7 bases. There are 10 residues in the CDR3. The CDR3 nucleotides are TGTGCCTGCCAATTCCAGCCCCAGCATTTT. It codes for CACQFQPQHF.

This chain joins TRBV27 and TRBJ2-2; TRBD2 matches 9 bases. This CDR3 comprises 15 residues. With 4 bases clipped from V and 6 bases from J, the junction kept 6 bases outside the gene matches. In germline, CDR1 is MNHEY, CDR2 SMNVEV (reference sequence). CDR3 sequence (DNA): TGTGCCAGCAGTTCAATAGCGGGAGTTCCCGGGGAGCTGTTTTTT. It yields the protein CASSSIAGVPGELFF.

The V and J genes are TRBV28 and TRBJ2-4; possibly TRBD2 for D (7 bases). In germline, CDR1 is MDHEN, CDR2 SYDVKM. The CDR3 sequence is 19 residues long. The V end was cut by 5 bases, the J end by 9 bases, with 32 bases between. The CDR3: CASSQEGGVAGTSSGIQYF. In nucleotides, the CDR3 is TGTGCCAGCAGTCAGGAGGGGGGGGTTGCCGGAACCAGTAGTGGCATTCAGTACTTC. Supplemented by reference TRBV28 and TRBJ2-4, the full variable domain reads DVKVTQSSRYLVKRTGEKVFLECVQDMDHENMFWYRQDPGLGLRLIYFSYDVKMKEKGDIPEGYSVSREKKERFSLILESASTNQTSMYLCASSQEGGVAGTSSGIQYFGAGTRLSVL.

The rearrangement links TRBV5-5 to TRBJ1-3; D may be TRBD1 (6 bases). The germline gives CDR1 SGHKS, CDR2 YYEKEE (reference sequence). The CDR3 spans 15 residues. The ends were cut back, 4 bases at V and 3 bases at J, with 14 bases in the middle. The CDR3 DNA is TGTGCCAGCAGCGTGGACGCAGGGGATGGAAACACCATATATTTT. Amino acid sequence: CASSVDAGDGNTIYF.

CDR3: CATTGQGNGYTF. Here the CDR3 DNA reads TGTGCCACCACTGGCCAGGGGAATGGCTACACCTTC. The rearrangement uses TRBV19 and TRBJ1-2; D is perhaps TRBD1 (6 bases). The V gene lost 10 bases and the J gene lost 6 bases, with 15 bases spanning the gap. The CDR3 contains 12 residues. The germline V gene has CDR1 LNHDA and CDR2 SQIVND (reference sequence).

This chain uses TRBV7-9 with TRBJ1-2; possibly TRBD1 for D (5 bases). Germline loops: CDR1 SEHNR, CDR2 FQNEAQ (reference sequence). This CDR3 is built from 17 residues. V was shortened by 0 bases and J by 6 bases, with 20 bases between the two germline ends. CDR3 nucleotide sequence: TGTGCCAGCAGCTTAGCGACCATCGGGGGTACATGGGATGGCTACACCTTC. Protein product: CASSLATIGGTWDGYTF.

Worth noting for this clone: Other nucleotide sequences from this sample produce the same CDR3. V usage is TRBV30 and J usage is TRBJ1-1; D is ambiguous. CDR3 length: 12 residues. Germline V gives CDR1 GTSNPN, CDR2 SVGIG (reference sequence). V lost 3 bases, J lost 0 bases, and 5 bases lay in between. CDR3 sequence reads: CAWRGLNTEAFF. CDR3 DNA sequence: TGTGCCTGGAGAGGCCTGAACACTGAAGCTTTCTTT.

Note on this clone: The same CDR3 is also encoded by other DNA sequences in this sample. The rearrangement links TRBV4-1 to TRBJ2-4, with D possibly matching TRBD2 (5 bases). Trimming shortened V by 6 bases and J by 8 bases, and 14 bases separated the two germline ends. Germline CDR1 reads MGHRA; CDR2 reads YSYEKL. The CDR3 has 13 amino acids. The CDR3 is CASSTILLDIQYF. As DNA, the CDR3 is TGCGCCAGCAGTACAATTTTACTAGACATTCAGTACTTC.

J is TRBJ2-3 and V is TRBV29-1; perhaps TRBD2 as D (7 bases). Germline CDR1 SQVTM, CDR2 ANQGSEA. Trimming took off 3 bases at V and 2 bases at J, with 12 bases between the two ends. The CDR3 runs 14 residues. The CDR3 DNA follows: TGCAGCGTTGACAGCGGGACAACCACAGATACGCAGTATTTT. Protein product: CSVDSGTTTDTQYF.

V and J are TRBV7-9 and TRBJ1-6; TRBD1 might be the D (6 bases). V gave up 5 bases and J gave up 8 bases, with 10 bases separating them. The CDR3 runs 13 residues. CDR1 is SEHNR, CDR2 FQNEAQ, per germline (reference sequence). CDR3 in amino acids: CASSARQDSPLHF. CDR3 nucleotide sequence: TGTGCCAGCAGCGCCCGACAGGATTCACCCCTCCACTTT.

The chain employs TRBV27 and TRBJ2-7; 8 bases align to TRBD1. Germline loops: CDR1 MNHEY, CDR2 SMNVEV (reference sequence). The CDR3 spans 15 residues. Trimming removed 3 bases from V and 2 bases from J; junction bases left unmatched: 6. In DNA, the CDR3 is TGTGCCAGCAGTTTGAACACAGGGGGGCCCTACGAGCAGTACTTC. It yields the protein CASSLNTGGPYEQYF.

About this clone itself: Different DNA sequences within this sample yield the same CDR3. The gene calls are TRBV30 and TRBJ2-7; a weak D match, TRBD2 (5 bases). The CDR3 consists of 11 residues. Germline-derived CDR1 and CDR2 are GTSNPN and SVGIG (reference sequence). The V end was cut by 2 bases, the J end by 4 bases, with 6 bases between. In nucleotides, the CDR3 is TGTGCCTGGAGTACGGGGTACGAGCAGTACTTC. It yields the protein CAWSTGYEQYF.

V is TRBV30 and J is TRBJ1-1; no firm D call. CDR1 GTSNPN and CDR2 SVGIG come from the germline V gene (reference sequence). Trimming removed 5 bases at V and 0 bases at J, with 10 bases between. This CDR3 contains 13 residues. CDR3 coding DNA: TGTGCCTGGGTACCCAACTTGAACACTGAAGCTTTCTTT. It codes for CAWVPNLNTEAFF.

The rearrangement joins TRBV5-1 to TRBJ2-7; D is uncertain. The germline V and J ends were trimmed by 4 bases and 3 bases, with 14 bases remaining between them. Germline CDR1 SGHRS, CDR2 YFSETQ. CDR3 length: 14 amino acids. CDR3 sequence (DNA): TGCGCCAGCAGCACCGTGCCATCCAGCTACGAGCAGTACTTC. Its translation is CASSTVPSSYEQYF.

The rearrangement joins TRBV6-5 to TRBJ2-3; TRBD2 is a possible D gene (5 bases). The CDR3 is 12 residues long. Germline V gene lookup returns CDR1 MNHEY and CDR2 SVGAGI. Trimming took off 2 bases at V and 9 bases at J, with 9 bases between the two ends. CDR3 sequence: CASSYEGETQYF. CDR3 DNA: TGTGCCAGCAGTTACGAGGGAGAGACGCAGTATTTT.

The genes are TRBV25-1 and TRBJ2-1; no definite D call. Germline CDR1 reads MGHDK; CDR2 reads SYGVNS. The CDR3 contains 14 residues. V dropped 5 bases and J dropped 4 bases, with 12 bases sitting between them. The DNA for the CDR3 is TGTGCCAGCAGTATGACCGGATCTTACAATGAGCAGTTCTTC. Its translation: CASSMTGSYNEQFF.

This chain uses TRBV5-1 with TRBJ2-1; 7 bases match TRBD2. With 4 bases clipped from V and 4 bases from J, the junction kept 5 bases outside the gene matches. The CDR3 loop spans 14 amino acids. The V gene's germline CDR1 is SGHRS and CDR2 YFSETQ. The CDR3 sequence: CASSQSGAYNEQFF. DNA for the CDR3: TGCGCCAGCAGCCAAAGCGGGGCGTACAATGAGCAGTTCTTC.

The CDR3 DNA follows: TGTGCCAGCAGCTTAGAGTCTAGCATGGATGAGCAGTTCTTC. It specifies CASSLESSMDEQFF. The chain uses TRBV7-2 and TRBJ2-1, with a tentative D call TRBD2 (5 bases). V was shortened by 1 base and J by 8 bases, with 12 bases between the two germline ends. CDR3 length: 14 residues. Per germline, CDR1 SGHTA and CDR2 FQGNSA.

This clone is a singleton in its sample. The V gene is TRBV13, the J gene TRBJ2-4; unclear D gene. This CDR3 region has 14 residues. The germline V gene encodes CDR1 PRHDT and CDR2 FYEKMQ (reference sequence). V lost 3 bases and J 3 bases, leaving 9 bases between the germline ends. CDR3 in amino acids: CASSFSGGKNIQYF. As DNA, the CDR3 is TGTGCCAGCAGCTTTTCAGGTGGCAAAAACATTCAGTACTTC.

The DNA for the CDR3 is TGTGCCAGTAGTATAGGGGGCACCGAGGGCTTCATGAACACTGAAGCTTTCTTT. Its protein is CASSIGGTEGFMNTEAFF. The chain links TRBV19 to TRBJ1-1; possible D gene TRBD1, 5 bases. Germline CDR1 reads LNHDA; CDR2 reads SQIVND (reference sequence). The CDR3 runs 18 residues. V lost 1 base and J lost 0, with 18 bases in between.

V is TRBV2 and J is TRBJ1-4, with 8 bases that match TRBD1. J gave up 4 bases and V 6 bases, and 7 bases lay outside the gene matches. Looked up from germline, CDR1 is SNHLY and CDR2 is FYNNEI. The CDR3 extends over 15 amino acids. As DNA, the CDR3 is TGTGCCAGCAGCCGGACAGGGACTTATAATGAAAAACTGTTTTTT. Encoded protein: CASSRTGTYNEKLFF.

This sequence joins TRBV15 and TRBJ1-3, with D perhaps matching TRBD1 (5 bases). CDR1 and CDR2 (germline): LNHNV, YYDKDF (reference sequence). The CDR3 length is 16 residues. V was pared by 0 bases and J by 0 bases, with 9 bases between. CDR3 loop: CATSRDPDSSGNTIYF. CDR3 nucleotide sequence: TGTGCCACCAGCAGAGATCCCGACAGCTCTGGAAACACCATATATTTT.

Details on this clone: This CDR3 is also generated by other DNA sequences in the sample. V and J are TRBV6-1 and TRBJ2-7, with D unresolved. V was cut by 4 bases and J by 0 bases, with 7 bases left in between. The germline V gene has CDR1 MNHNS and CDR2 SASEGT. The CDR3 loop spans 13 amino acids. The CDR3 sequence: CASSVYSSYEQYF. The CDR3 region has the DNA TGTGCCAGCAGTGTTTACAGCTCCTACGAGCAGTACTTC.

CDR3 residues: CASSITGNSPLHF. In DNA form, the CDR3 reads TGTGCCAGTAGTATAACTGGTAATTCACCCCTCCACTTT. The genes are TRBV19 and TRBJ1-6; no clear D. The CDR3 totals 13 residues. CDR1 is LNHDA, CDR2 SQIVND, per germline (reference sequence). V was trimmed by 2 bases and J by 6 bases, leaving 5 bases between them.

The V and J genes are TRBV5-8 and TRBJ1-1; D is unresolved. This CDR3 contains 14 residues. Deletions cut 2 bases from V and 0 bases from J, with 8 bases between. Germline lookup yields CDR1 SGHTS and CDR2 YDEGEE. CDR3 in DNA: TGTGCCAGCAGCTTTGGCACTTTGAACACTGAAGCTTTCTTT. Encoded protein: CASSFGTLNTEAFF.

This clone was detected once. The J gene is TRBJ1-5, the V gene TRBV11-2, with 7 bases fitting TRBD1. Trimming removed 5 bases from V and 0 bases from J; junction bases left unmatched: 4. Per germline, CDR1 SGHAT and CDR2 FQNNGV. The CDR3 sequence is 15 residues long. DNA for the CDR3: TGTGCCAGCAGCCAAACAGGGGATAGCAATCAGCCCCAGCATTTT. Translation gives CASSQTGDSNQPQHF.

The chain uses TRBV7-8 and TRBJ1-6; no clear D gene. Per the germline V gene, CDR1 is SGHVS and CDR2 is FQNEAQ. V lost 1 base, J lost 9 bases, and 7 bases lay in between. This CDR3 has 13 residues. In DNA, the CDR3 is TGTGCCAGCAGCTTAGAGCCTCTTTCACCCCTCCACTTT. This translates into CASSLEPLSPLHF.

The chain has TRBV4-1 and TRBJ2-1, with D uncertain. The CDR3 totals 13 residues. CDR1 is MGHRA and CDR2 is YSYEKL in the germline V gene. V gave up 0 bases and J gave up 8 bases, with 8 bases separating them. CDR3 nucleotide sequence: TGCGCCAGCAGCCAAGATCAAGTCGATGAGCAGTTCTTC. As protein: CASSQDQVDEQFF.